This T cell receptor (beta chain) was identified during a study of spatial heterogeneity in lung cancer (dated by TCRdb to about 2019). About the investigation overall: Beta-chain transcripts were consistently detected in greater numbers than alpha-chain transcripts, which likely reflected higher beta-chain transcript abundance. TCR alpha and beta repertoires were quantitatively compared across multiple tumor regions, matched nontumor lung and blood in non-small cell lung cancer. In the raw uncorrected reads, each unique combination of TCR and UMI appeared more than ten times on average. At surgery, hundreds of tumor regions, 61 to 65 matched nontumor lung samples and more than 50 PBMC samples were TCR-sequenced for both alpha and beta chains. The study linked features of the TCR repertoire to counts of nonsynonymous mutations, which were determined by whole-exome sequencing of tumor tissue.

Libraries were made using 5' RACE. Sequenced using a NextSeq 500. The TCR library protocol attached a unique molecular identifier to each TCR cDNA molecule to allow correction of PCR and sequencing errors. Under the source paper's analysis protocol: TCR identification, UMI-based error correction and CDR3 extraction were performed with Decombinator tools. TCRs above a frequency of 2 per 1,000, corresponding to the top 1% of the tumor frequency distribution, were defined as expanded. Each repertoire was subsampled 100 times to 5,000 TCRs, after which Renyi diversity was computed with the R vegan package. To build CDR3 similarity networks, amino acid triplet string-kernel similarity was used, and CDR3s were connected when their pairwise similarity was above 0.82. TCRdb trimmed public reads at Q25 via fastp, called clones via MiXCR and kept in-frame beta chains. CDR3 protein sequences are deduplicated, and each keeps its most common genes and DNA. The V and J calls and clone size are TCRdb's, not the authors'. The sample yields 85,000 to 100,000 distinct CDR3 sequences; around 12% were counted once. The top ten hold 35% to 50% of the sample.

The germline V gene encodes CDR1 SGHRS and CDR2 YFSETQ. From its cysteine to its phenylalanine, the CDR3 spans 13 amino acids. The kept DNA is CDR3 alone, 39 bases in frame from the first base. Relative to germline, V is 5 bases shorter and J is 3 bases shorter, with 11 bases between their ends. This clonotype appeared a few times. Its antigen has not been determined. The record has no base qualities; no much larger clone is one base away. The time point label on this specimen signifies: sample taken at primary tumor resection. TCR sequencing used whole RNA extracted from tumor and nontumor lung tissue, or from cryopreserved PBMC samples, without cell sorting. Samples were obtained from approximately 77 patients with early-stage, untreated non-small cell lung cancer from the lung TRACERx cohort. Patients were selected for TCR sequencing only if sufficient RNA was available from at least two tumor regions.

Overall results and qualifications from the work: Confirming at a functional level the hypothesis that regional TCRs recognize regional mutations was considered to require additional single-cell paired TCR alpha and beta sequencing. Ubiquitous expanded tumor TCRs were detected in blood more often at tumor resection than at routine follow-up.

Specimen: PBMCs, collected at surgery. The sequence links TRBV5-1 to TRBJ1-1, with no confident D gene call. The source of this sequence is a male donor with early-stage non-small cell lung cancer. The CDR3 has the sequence CASRIDGYTEAFF. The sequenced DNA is TGCGCCAGCAGAATTGACGGGTACACTGAAGCTTTCTTT.